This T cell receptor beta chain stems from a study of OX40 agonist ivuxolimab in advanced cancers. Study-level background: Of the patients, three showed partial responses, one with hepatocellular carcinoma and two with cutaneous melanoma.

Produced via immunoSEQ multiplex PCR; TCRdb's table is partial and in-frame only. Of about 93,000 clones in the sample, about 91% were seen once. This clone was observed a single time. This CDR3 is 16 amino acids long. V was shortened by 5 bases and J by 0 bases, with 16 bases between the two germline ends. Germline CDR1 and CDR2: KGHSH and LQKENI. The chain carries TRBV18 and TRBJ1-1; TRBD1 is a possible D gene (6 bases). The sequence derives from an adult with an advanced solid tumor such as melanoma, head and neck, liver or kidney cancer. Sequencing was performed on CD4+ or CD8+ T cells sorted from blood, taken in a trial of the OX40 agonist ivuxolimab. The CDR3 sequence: CASSVQGGSVNTEAFF. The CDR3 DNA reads TGTGCCAGCTCAGTACAGGGAGGGTCGGTGAACACTGAAGCTTTCTTT. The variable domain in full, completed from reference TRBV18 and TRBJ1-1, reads NAGVMQNPRHLVRRRGQEARLRCSPMKGHSHVYWYRQLPEEGLKFMVYLQKENIIDESGMPKERFSAEFPKEGPSILRIQQVVRGDSAAYFCASSVQGGSVNTEAFFGQGTRLTVV.